This TCR beta chain appears in the sequencing data of a study of spatial heterogeneity in lung cancer. The wider study: Roughly two years after resection was the median timing of the follow-up PBMC samples, which were sequenced when available.

All TCR cDNA molecules were individually tagged with a unique molecular identifier. Via MiXCR, TCRdb re-called the 5' RACE reads, giving one row per CDR3 protein. The sample holds 95,000 to 120,000 distinct CDR3 sequences, roughly a tenth seen once. This clonotype was picked up a small number of times. As for time point: blood at routine non-recurrence follow-up after resection. V was cut by 4 bases and J by 2 bases, with 16 bases left in between. CDR1 LGHDT and CDR2 YNNKEL come from the germline V gene (reference sequence). The CDR3 runs to 16 residues. This material consisted of PBMCs, taken at follow-up. The V gene is TRBV3-1, the J gene TRBJ2-3; D not resolved. This sequence originates from a female donor with early-stage non-small cell lung cancer. CDR3 in amino acids: CASSPPPSPSTDTQYF. The CDR3 DNA sequence: TGTGCCAGCAGCCCGCCGCCCTCTCCCTCCACAGATACGCAGTATTTT.